This T cell receptor (beta chain) was sequenced for a study of blood T cell repertoires in COVID-19. Study details: The United States, Italy and Spain were the sources of the acute and convalescent COVID-19 samples. T cells, B-cell-depleted T cells, or PBMCs provided the cDNA or gDNA that served as material.

Original processing methods: Quantification of nucleated cells was approximated via reference gene primer amplification. Assay used: immunoSEQ multiplex PCR; TCRdb lists only in-frame clones, some missing. V, J and clone size were drawn from that table, and D and trimming were deduced from the DNA. The sample contains roughly 27,000 clones, 80% to 90% of which appear only once. The CDR3 has 16 amino acids. The receptor comes from a man between 60 and 75 years old with acute or convalescent COVID-19. The V call is TRBV12-1, the J call TRBJ2-5; the table's D call, TRBD2, was not checked against the DNA. TRBV12-1 is deemed a pseudogene. Sequenced input: peripheral blood. CDR3 coding DNA: TGTGCCAGCAGCCCCCCGTGGGGGAGGGCCCAAGAGACCCAGTACTTC. It encodes CASSPPWGRAQETQYF.